This T cell receptor beta chain was identified in a study of blood T cell repertoires in COVID-19. Clones were read by immunoSEQ multiplex PCR, and TCRdb kept only the in-frame ones, dropping some. The table includes 150,000 to 200,000 clones, over 60% detected once. This CDR3 has 12 amino acids. Trimming took 3 bases from V and 4 from J, leaving 6 bases between them. Per germline, CDR1 LGHDT and CDR2 YNNKEL (reference sequence). The sequenced sample consisted of peripheral blood. The V call is TRBV3-1 (or the pseudogene TRBV3-2), the J call TRBJ2-5; unclear D gene. This receptor was identified in a man between 60 and 75 years old with acute or convalescent COVID-19. CDR3 residues: CASSHDLETQYF. The CDR3 region has the DNA TGTGCCAGCAGCCACGACTTAGAGACCCAGTACTTC.